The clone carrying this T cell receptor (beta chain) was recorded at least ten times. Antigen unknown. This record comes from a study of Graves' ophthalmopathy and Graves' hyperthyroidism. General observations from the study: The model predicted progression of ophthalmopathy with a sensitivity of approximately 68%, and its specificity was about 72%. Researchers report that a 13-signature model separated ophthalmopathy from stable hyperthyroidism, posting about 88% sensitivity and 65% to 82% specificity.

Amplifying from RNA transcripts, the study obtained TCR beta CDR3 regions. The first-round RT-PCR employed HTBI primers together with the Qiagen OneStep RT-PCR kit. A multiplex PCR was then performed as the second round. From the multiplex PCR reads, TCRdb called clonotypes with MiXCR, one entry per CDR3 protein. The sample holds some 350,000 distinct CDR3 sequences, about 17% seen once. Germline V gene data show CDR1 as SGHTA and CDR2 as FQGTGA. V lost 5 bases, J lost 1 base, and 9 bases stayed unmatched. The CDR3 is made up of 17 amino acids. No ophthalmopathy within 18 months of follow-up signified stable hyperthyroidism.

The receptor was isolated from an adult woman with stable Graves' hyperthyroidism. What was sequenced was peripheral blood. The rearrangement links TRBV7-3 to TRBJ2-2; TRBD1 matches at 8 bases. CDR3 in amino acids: CASSLTVGTGNTGELFF. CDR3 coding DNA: TGTGCCAGCAGCCTCACAGTCGGGACAGGGAACACCGGGGAGCTGTTTTTT.